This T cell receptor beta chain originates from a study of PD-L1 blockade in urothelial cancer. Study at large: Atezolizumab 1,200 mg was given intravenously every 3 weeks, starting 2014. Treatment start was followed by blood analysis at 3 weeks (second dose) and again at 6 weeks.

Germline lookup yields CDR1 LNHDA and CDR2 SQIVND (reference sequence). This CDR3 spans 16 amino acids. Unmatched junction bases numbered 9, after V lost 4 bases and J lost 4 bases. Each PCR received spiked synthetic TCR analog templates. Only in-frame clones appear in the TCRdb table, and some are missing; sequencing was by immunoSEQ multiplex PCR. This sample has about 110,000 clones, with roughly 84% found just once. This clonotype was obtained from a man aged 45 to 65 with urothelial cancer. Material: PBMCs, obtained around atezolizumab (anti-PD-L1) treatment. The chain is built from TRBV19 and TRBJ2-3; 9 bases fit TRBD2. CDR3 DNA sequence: TGTGCCAGTAGTACACTCGGCGGGAGGGCCGCAGATACGCAGTATTTT. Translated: CASSTLGGRAADTQYF.